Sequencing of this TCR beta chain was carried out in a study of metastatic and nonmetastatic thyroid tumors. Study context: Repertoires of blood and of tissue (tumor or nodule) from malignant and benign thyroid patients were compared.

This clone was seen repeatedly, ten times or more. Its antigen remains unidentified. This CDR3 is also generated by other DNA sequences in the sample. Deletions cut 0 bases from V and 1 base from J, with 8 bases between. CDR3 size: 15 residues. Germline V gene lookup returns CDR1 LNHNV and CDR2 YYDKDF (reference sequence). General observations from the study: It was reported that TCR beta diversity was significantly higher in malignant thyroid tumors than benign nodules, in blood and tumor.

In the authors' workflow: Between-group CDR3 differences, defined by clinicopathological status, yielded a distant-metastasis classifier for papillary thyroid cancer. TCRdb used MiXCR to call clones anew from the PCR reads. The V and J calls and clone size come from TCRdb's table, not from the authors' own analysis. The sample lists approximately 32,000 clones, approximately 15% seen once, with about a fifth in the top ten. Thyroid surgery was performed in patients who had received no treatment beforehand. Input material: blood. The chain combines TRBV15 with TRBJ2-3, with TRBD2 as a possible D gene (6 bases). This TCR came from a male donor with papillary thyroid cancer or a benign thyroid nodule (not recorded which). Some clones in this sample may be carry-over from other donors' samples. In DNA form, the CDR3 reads TGTGCCACCAGCAGAGAGGCTAGCGGCACAGATACGCAGTATTTT. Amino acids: CATSREASGTDTQYF.